This entry lists 16 T cell receptor beta chains sequenced from one sample in a study of human T cells and chemical hapten exposure. Time point defined: patch test 1, 2 weeks after DPC sensitization. The treatment is: therapeutic diphenylcyclopropenone sensitization with weekly scalp DPC. TCRdb called the RACE reads again in MiXCR, with one record for every CDR3 protein. The repertoire consists of 300,000 to 350,000 distinct CDR3 sequences, with approximately 6.3% occurring once and the leading ten covering 8% to 9%. The input for sequencing was whole blood, taken in connection with sensitization to the hapten diphenylcyclopropenone (DPC). Source of these receptors: a woman aged 18-29 years with alopecia areata. Some clones in this sample may be carry-over from other donors' samples.

This clonotype occurred a few times. The J gene is TRBJ2-1, the V gene TRBV15; 8 bases fit TRBD1. V dropped 1 base and J dropped 6; count of bases not matched to a gene: 5. Germline V lookup: CDR1 LNHNV, CDR2 YYDKDF (reference sequence). The CDR3 has 15 residues. The CDR3 reads CATSRAGGGVNEQFF. CDR3 nucleotide sequence: TGTGCCACCAGCAGAGCAGGGGGCGGGGTCAATGAGCAGTTCTTC.

This clonotype has only a few counts. The rearrangement joins TRBV6-6 to TRBJ1-1; 10 bases are a match to TRBD1. The germline CDR1 and CDR2 sequences are MNHNY and SVGAGI (reference sequence). The CDR3 consists of 16 residues. V lost 4 bases to trimming and J lost 5 bases; unmatched junction nucleotides: 10. The CDR3 coding sequence is TGTGCCAGCAGTTCTCCGGGACAGGGGATCCCAACTGAAGCTTTCTTT. It translates to CASSSPGQGIPTEAFF.

The V and J genes are TRBV12-3 or TRBV12-4 and TRBJ2-2; the D is unclear. CDR3 length: 11 amino acids. The germline V and J ends were trimmed by 6 bases and 7 bases, with 6 bases remaining between them. CDR3 loop: CASSTFGELFF. CDR3 sequence (DNA): TGTGCCAGCAGCACCTTCGGGGAGCTGTTTTTT.

The sample holds many counts of this clonotype. V usage is TRBV7-2 and J usage is TRBJ2-3; TRBD2 matches 16 bases. Trimming at V came to 4 bases and at J to 4 bases, leaving 2 bases not matched to a gene. The CDR3 length is 16 residues. CDR1 SGHTA and CDR2 FQGNSA come from the germline V gene. The CDR3 spells CASSSGLAGGADTQYF. CDR3 nucleotides: TGTGCCAGCAGCTCGGGACTAGCGGGGGGGGCAGATACGCAGTATTTT.

The rearrangement uses TRBV7-8 and TRBJ2-3, with 7 bases that match TRBD1. From germline, CDR1 is SGHVS and CDR2 FQNEAQ. The CDR3 runs to 19 residues. Trimming removed 5 bases from V and 4 bases from J; junction bases left unmatched: 21. The CDR3 DNA follows: TGTGCCAGCAGCCAGGACAGGAAGGAACAGGGGTTCGGAGCAGATACGCAGTATTTT. Protein sequence: CASSQDRKEQGFGADTQYF.

There are many counts of this clonotype. The gene calls are TRBV6-1 and TRBJ2-2, with D possibly TRBD2 on 6 matching bases. The CDR3 runs 15 residues. V was trimmed by 5 bases and J by 3 bases, leaving 13 bases between them. In germline, CDR1 is MNHNS, CDR2 SASEGT. The CDR3 sequence is CASSKLASHTGELFF. In DNA form, the CDR3 reads TGTGCCAGCAGTAAACTAGCTAGTCACACCGGGGAGCTGTTTTTT.

This clonotype has only a few counts. The chain employs TRBV6-6 and TRBJ1-5; 7 positions match TRBD1. The CDR3 is 16 residues long. CDR1 is MNHNY, CDR2 SVGAGI, per germline (reference sequence). V lost 6 bases and J lost 0; bases outside the gene matches: 8. CDR3 residues: CASSPEGAYSNQPQHF. The CDR3 DNA reads TGTGCCAGCAGCCCCGAGGGGGCCTATAGCAATCAGCCCCAGCATTTT.

V is TRBV27 and J is TRBJ2-3, with D perhaps matching TRBD1 or TRBD2 (5 bases each). V was shortened by 5 bases and J by 3 bases, with 15 bases between the two germline ends. Looked up from germline, CDR1 is MNHEY and CDR2 is SMNVEV (reference sequence). The CDR3 has 15 amino acids. The CDR3 nucleotides are TGTGCCAGCAGTCCGAGGGGAATTGGGACAGATACGCAGTATTTT. Translating gives CASSPRGIGTDTQYF.

The chain combines TRBV27 with TRBJ1-5; D remains unclear. The V gene lost 7 bases and the J gene lost 0 bases, with 10 bases spanning the gap. The CDR3 runs to 14 residues. Germline V gene lookup returns CDR1 MNHEY and CDR2 SMNVEV (reference sequence). The CDR3 protein is CASTLTHSNQPQHF. The CDR3 nucleotides are TGTGCCAGCACTCTTACCCATAGCAATCAGCCCCAGCATTTT.

This clonotype was seen more than once but under ten times. The chain couples TRBV24-1 to TRBJ1-2; TRBD1 is a possible D gene (5 bases). The CDR3 runs to 12 residues. Germline V gene data show CDR1 as KGHDR and CDR2 as SFDVKD. CDR3 in DNA: TGTGTCACGCCACTACAGGTAGAGGGCTACACCTTC. This sequence encodes CVTPLQVEGYTF.

The V and J genes are TRBV2 and TRBJ1-2; 8 bases fit TRBD1. Germline V gene sequence: CDR1 SNHLY, CDR2 FYNNEI. Germline trimming cut 7 bases from V and 3 bases from J; bases unmatched to any gene: 10. The CDR3 covers 15 residues. The CDR3 is CASNIGQGLYYGYTF. The CDR3 region has the DNA TGTGCCAGCAATATCGGACAGGGCCTCTACTATGGCTACACCTTC. The full variable domain, with the rest looked up from reference TRBV2 and TRBJ1-2, is EPEVTQTPSHQVTQMGQEVILRCVPISNHLYFYWYRQILGQKVEFLVSFYNNEISEKSEIFDDQFSVERPDGSNFTLKIRSTKLEDSAMYFCASNIGQGLYYGYTFGSGTRLTVV.

This clonotype was counted ten times or more. This chain links TRBV7-9 with TRBJ2-2; no firm D call. The germline V and J ends were trimmed by 1 base and 1 base, with 4 bases remaining between them. There are 14 residues in the CDR3. Germline CDR1 SEHNR, CDR2 FQNEAQ (reference sequence). The CDR3 sequence: CASSLEVNTGELFF. CDR3 coding DNA: TGTGCCAGCAGCTTAGAGGTGAACACCGGGGAGCTGTTTTTT.

This clonotype came up a few times. The CDR3 is CASSFPRDTPSYEQYF. The CDR3 nucleotides read TGTGCCAGCAGCTTTCCCCGGGACACTCCCTCCTACGAGCAGTACTTC. The chain combines TRBV28 with TRBJ2-7; a weak D match, TRBD1 (6 bases). In germline, CDR1 is MDHEN, CDR2 SYDVKM. Trimming took off 6 bases at V and 0 bases at J, with 18 bases between the two ends. CDR3 size: 16 residues.

In this sample, this clonotype turned up many times. This chain connects TRBV28 to TRBJ2-4; 7 positions agree with TRBD1. The trim removed 3 bases at V and 10 bases at J, leaving 12 bases unmatched. The CDR3 runs to 15 residues. The germline V gene encodes CDR1 MDHEN and CDR2 SYDVKM. CDR3 sequence reads: CASSLSDRTITIQYF. The CDR3 DNA is TGTGCCAGCAGTTTGTCGGACAGGACGATTACTATTCAGTACTTC.

The CDR3 region has the DNA TGCGCCAGCAGTCAAGAGGCCAGCTCGACCGGGGAGCTGTTTTTT. This gives the protein CASSQEASSTGELFF. The chain joins TRBV23-1 to TRBJ2-2; no reliable D call. TRBV23-1 is identified as an open reading frame with a role that is uncertain. The CDR3 totals 15 residues. Trimming pared 2 bases from V and 5 bases from J, leaving 12 bases between.

This clonotype was observed a handful of times. This chain connects TRBV6-2 or TRBV6-3 to TRBJ1-6, with D possibly matching TRBD1 (5 bases). V lost 5 bases to trimming and J lost 13 bases, with 12 bases between them. CDR1 and CDR2 from the germline V gene are MNHEY and SVGEGT. The CDR3 covers 12 residues. CDR3 nucleotides: TGTGCCAGCAGTGGGACCTATTTCCCCCTCCACTTT. Translated, it gives CASSGTYFPLHF.